The rows below give T cell receptor beta chains drawn from one sample of a study of T cell repertoires in cytomegalovirus infection. These receptors have no known antigen. TCRdb analysed the reads with MiXCR anew, one entry per CDR3 protein. Found here are fewer than 900,000 distinct CDR3 sequences, under 35% of them singletons; the top ten hold about an eighth. The sample consisted of cultured CD8+ T cells from PBMCs, taken from culture after CMV antigen stimulation. The receptors stem from a human donor in good health (CMV status not recorded). Some clones in this sample may be carry-over from other donors' samples. The conserved cysteine and the conserved F or W are not part of the CDR3 here.

>TRBV6-5|TRBJ1-1
ASSYTPAPMNTEAF
>TRBV7-2|TRBJ2-1
ASSFSGYEQF
>TRBV12-3/TRBV12-4|TRBJ2-3
ASSFAGSSGGQGTQY
>TRBV6-1|TRBJ2-1
ASSYYGQGFYNEQF
>TRBV29-1|TRBJ2-1
SVEVRDRGASNEQF
>TRBV20-1|TRBJ1-3
SARGGLGNTIY
>TRBV10-3|TRBJ1-2
AISETGIGYT
>TRBV6-5|TRBJ2-2
ASSSRDSINTGELF
>TRBV7-9|TRBJ2-1
ASRGKVGRLAGDLYNEQF
>TRBV2|TRBJ2-1
ASVMDGETYNEQF
>TRBV4-1|TRBJ2-1
ASSQDHPPNSYNEQF
>TRBV7-6|TRBJ1-1
ASSLTTVGTEAF
>TRBV7-8|TRBJ1-4
ASSSKQGPANEKLF
>TRBV7-8|TRBJ2-3
ASSLVVRTDTQY
>TRBV11-2|TRBJ2-5
ASSWGEETQY
>TRBV19|TRBJ1-5
ASNEGYQPQH